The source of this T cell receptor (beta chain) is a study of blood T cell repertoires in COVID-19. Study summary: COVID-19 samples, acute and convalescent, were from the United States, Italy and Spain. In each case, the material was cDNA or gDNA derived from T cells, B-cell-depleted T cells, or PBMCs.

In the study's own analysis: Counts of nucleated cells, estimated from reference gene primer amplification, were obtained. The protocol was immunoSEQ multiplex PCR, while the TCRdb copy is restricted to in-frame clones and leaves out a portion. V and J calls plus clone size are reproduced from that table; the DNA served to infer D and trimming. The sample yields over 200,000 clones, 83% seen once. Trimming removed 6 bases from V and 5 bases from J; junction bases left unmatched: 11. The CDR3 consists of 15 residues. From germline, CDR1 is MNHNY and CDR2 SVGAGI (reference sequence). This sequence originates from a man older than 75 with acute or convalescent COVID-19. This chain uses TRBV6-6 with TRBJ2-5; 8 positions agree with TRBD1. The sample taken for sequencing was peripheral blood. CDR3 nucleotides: TGTGCCAGCAGAACCGACAGGGGCGAAGGGGAGACCCAGTACTTC. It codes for CASRTDRGEGETQYF.